The 31 T cell receptor beta chains presented below share a single source sample, sequenced in a study of blood T cell repertoires in COVID-19. Sequencing used immunoSEQ multiplex PCR; TCRdb keeps in-frame clones, though not all of them. The data contain tens of thousands of clones, about nine tenths of them singletons. Sequenced: peripheral blood. The receptors derive from a man aged 55 to 70 with active COVID-19.

The count of this clone is one. The chain joins TRBV6-1 to TRBJ2-1; 10 bases are shared with TRBD2. Trimming took 4 bases from V and 7 from J; bases not matched to a gene: 10. CDR1 is MNHNS and CDR2 is SASEGT in the germline V gene. This CDR3 has 16 residues. The CDR3 bases are TGTGCCAGCAGTGTCCACCTAGCGGGAGTAGGAAATGAGCAGTTCTTC. Its protein product is CASSVHLAGVGNEQFF.

This sequence joins TRBV15 and TRBJ2-1, with D perhaps TRBD2 (6 bases). CDR3 length: 15 residues. The V end was cut by 1 base, the J end by 8 bases, with 15 bases between. Germline assignment: CDR1 LNHNV and CDR2 YYDKDF (reference sequence). CDR3 protein: CATSRVGEVVHEQFF. CDR3 DNA: TGTGCCACCAGCAGAGTGGGGGAGGTTGTCCATGAGCAGTTCTTC.

This chain links TRBV7-8 with TRBJ1-5; D perhaps matches TRBD1 (6 bases). V was cut by 6 bases and J by 5 bases, with 20 bases left in between. This CDR3 is built from 16 residues. Germline assignment: CDR1 SGHVS and CDR2 FQNEAQ. CDR3 sequence (DNA): TGTGCCAGCAGTCTCCGATCCCGCCGGACAGATCAGCCCCAGCATTTT. This translates into CASSLRSRRTDQPQHF.

V gene TRBV12-5 combines with J gene TRBJ2-3; 7 bases line up with TRBD1. The V and J ends lost 4 bases and 1 base, in that order; junction bases with no gene match: 8. The CDR3 runs to 16 residues. Germline V gene sequence: CDR1 LGHNT, CDR2 FRNRAP. The CDR3 protein is CASGSIKGQGTDTQYF. CDR3 DNA sequence: TGTGCTAGTGGTTCGATTAAAGGACAGGGCACAGATACGCAGTATTTT.

The chain carries TRBV4-1 and TRBJ2-7, with TRBD1 identical over 7 bases. CDR3 size: 15 residues. V shed 0 bases and J 2 bases; nucleotides not matched to a gene: 4. Germline V gene lookup returns CDR1 MGHRA and CDR2 YSYEKL. The CDR3 protein is CASSQDRDSAYEQYF. CDR3 coding DNA: TGCGCCAGCAGCCAAGATCGGGACAGTGCCTACGAGCAGTACTTC.

The chain couples TRBV4-2 to TRBJ1-2, with 7 bases that match TRBD1. J lost 3 bases, V lost 4 bases, and 5 bases had no gene match. CDR1 and CDR2 from the germline V gene are LGHNA and YNFKEQ. This CDR3 is 14 amino acids long. The CDR3 spells CASSPQGTDYGYTF. The CDR3 DNA reads TGTGCCAGCAGCCCCCAGGGGACAGACTATGGCTACACCTTC.

The V and J genes are TRBV7-2 and TRBJ2-1; 7 nucleotides align to TRBD2. Germline V gene sequence: CDR1 SGHTA, CDR2 FQGNSA. Trimming took 2 bases from V and 0 from J; bases not matched to a gene: 1. This CDR3 is 15 amino acids long. The DNA for the CDR3 is TGTGCCAGCAGCTTACTAGCGGACTCCTACAATGAGCAGTTCTTC. This sequence encodes CASSLLADSYNEQFF.

The chain couples TRBV10-3 to TRBJ1-1; TRBD1 might be the D (5 bases). V dropped 0 bases and J dropped 0 bases, with 8 bases sitting between them. Looked up from germline, CDR1 is ENHRY and CDR2 is SYGVKD. The CDR3 loop spans 15 amino acids. The CDR3 DNA reads as TGTGCCATCAGTGAGTCGACAGTCATGAACACTGAAGCTTTCTTT. It specifies CAISESTVMNTEAFF.

This clone was seen a single time. The chain combines TRBV7-2 with TRBJ2-3; TRBD2 aligns across 8 bases. This CDR3 is 15 amino acids long. V was clipped by 5 bases and J by 5 bases; unmatched bases: 9. CDR1 and CDR2 from the germline V gene are SGHTA and FQGNSA. CDR3 in DNA: TGTGCCAGCAGCCCGAAGGGGCTAGCGGGAGATACGCAGTATTTT. It encodes CASSPKGLAGDTQYF. Based on the CDR3 plus reference TRBV7-2 and TRBJ2-3, the full variable domain is GAGVSQSPSNKVTEKGKDVELRCDPISGHTALYWYRQSLGQGLEFLIYFQGNSAPDKSGLPSDRFSAERTGGSVSTLTIQRTQQEDSAVYLCASSPKGLAGDTQYFGPGTRLTVL.

The chain carries TRBV7-9 and TRBJ2-3; TRBD2 aligns across 12 bases. The CDR3 consists of 16 residues. J was trimmed by 3 bases and V by 5 bases; bases with no gene match: 6. Germline CDR1 is SEHNR and CDR2 is FQNEAQ (reference sequence). CDR3 loop: CASSGGTSGWTDTQYF. In nucleotides, the CDR3 is TGTGCCAGCAGCGGGGGGACTAGCGGGTGGACAGATACGCAGTATTTT.

The rearrangement uses TRBV2 and TRBJ1-1; D remains unclear. The CDR3 covers 14 residues. Deletions cut 7 bases from V and 0 bases from J, with 12 bases between. Germline CDR1 and CDR2: SNHLY and FYNNEI. CDR3 loop: CASTSEGVNTEAFF. As DNA, the CDR3 is TGTGCCAGCACTTCGGAGGGCGTGAACACTGAAGCTTTCTTT.

The genes are TRBV30 and TRBJ1-2; TRBD1 aligns across 8 bases. The CDR3 extends over 13 amino acids. The junction had 3 bases not matched to a gene; V was cut back by 0 bases and J by 6 bases. The germline V gene encodes CDR1 GTSNPN and CDR2 SVGIG (reference sequence). The CDR3 sequence: CAWSVQGAHGYTF. CDR3 in DNA: TGTGCCTGGAGTGTTCAGGGGGCGCATGGCTACACCTTC. Based on the CDR3 plus reference TRBV30 and TRBJ1-2, the full variable domain is SQTIHQWPATLVQPVGSPLSLECTVEGTSNPNLYWYRQAAGRGLQLLFYSVGIGQISSEVPQNLSASRPQDRQFILSSKKLLLSDSGFYLCAWSVQGAHGYTFGSGTRLTVV.

The J gene is TRBJ2-3, the V gene TRBV6-5; 9 bases are a match to TRBD2. CDR3 size: 15 residues. After removal of 4 bases from V and 2 bases from J, the junction contained 4 bases not matched to a gene. CDR1 and CDR2 (germline): MNHEY, SVGAGI. The CDR3 region has the DNA TGTGCCAGCAGTTCGGCTAGCGGGAACACAGATACGCAGTATTTT. Translating it yields CASSSASGNTDTQYF.

This chain joins TRBV5-1 and TRBJ2-5; TRBD1 matches 12 bases. The junction had 8 bases not matched to a gene; V was cut back by 4 bases and J by 7 bases. The CDR3 runs to 15 residues. From germline, CDR1 is SGHRS and CDR2 YFSETQ. CDR3 residues: CASSRPGQGAGTQYF. CDR3 bases: TGCGCCAGCAGCCGGCCGGGACAGGGGGCCGGGACCCAGTACTTC.

The genes are TRBV5-1 and TRBJ2-1; 10 nucleotides line up with TRBD2. V was pared by 0 bases and J by 6 bases, with 15 bases of the junction left unmatched. This CDR3 is 19 amino acids long. Germline CDR1 and CDR2: SGHRS and YFSETQ. CDR3 sequence: CASSLDRSSGSLSGNEQFF. In DNA form, the CDR3 reads TGCGCCAGCAGCTTGGATCGTTCTAGCGGGAGTCTGTCGGGCAATGAGCAGTTCTTC.

The genes are TRBV5-6 and TRBJ2-5; 8 bases are a match to TRBD2. CDR1 is SGHDT and CDR2 is YYEEEE in the germline V gene. V was clipped by 2 bases and J by 5 bases; unmatched bases: 5. The CDR3 totals 14 residues. The CDR3 bases are TGTGCCAGCAGCTTCAGCGGGAGTGGTGAGACCCAGTACTTC. Amino acid sequence: CASSFSGSGETQYF.

V usage is TRBV10-2 and J usage is TRBJ2-1; 11 nucleotides match TRBD2. CDR3 length: 15 amino acids. The V and J ends lost 10 bases and 5 bases, in that order; junction bases with no gene match: 10. From germline, CDR1 is WSHSY and CDR2 SAAADI. The CDR3 DNA follows: TGCGCCATCCGACCGGGACTAGCGGTCAACAATGAGCAGTTCTTC. Amino acids: CAIRPGLAVNNEQFF.

This rearrangement joins TRBV7-6 to TRBJ2-7, with 7 positions matching TRBD2. The CDR3 has 17 residues. Germline lookup yields CDR1 SGHVS and CDR2 FNYEAQ. V gave up 0 bases and J gave up 3 bases; unmatched junction bases: 11. As DNA, the CDR3 is TGTGCCAGCAGCTTAGCTTCGGCGGGGGATACAAACTACGAGCAGTACTTC. Its protein is CASSLASAGDTNYEQYF.

The rearrangement joins TRBV7-9 to TRBJ1-2, with D possibly matching TRBD1 (5 bases). The germline V and J ends were trimmed by 5 bases and 8 bases, with 12 bases remaining between them. This CDR3 contains 12 residues. Germline V gene data show CDR1 as SEHNR and CDR2 as FQNEAQ (reference sequence). The CDR3 coding sequence is TGTGCCAGCAGCCCCAGGGAGGACGGCTACACCTTC. Translated, it gives CASSPREDGYTF.

J is TRBJ1-2 and V is TRBV3-1 (or the pseudogene TRBV3-2); D is undetermined. CDR1 LGHDT and CDR2 YNNKEL come from the germline V gene (reference sequence). CDR3 length: 14 amino acids. With 4 bases removed from V and 5 bases from J, the gap between germline ends came to 14 bases. The CDR3 nucleotides read TGTGCCAGCAGCCCTAGATTTCGCGAGTATGGCTACACCTTC. Its protein product is CASSPRFREYGYTF.

CDR3 protein: CASSVGSVAGGRDTQYF. The CDR3, as DNA: TGTGCCAGCAGCGTAGGAAGCGTGGCGGGAGGGCGGGATACGCAGTATTTT. V is TRBV9 and J is TRBJ2-3; 9 bases map to TRBD2. Germline CDR1 and CDR2: SGDLS and YYNGEE. This CDR3 contains 17 residues. Trimming took 0 bases from V and 6 from J; bases not matched to a gene: 11.

This chain uses TRBV7-3 with TRBJ2-1; 10 bases are shared with TRBD2. The CDR3 runs to 16 residues. V lost 5 bases and J lost 4; bases outside the gene matches: 8. Germline CDR1 SGHTA, CDR2 FQGTGA. CDR3 in amino acids: CASSLQGLARYNEQFF. The CDR3 DNA is TGTGCCAGCAGCCTTCAGGGACTAGCGAGATACAATGAGCAGTTCTTC.

The V and J genes are TRBV3-1 (or the pseudogene TRBV3-2) and TRBJ2-7, with TRBD1 matching over 12 bases. CDR3 length: 15 residues. V lost 4 bases to trimming and J lost 2 bases; unmatched junction nucleotides: 3. Germline V CDR1 and CDR2: LGHDT, YNNKEL (reference sequence). For the CDR3, the DNA is TGTGCCAGCAGCCCCCGGGACAGGGGGCCCTACGAGCAGTACTTC. Translation: CASSPRDRGPYEQYF.

The chain carries TRBV30 and TRBJ1-5; D may be TRBD1 (6 bases). V dropped 3 bases and J dropped 7 bases, with 16 bases sitting between them. CDR3 size: 14 residues. Germline V gives CDR1 GTSNPN, CDR2 SVGIG (reference sequence). The CDR3 loop reads CAWSRGGGRQPQHF. The CDR3 region has the DNA TGTGCCTGGAGCCGCGGGGGCGGTAGACAGCCCCAGCATTTT.

This clone showed up just a few times. Other DNA sequences in the same sample also yield this CDR3. The CDR3 bases are TGTGCCAGCAGCCCCCGGACTAGCGGTCCCTACAATGAGCAGTTCTTC. The encoded protein is CASSPRTSGPYNEQFF. The chain links TRBV9 to TRBJ2-1; 10 bases are a match to TRBD2. Trimming at V came to 4 bases and at J to 2 bases, leaving 6 bases not matched to a gene. CDR3 length: 16 amino acids. Germline CDR1 SGDLS, CDR2 YYNGEE.

In its sample, this clone was seen once. V usage is TRBV5-4 and J usage is TRBJ2-7; weak D call: TRBD1 (5 bases). Trimming shortened V by 0 bases and J by 5 bases, and 9 bases separated the two germline ends. This CDR3 comprises 13 residues. The germline CDR1 and CDR2 sequences are SGHNT and YYREEE (reference sequence). The CDR3: CASSLATGDEQYF. CDR3 nucleotides: TGTGCCAGCAGCTTGGCAACAGGAGACGAGCAGTACTTC.

This chain joins TRBV5-1 and TRBJ1-1, with TRBD1 identical over 12 bases. The CDR3 consists of 15 residues. The V gene end was trimmed by 4 bases and the J gene end by 7 bases; junction bases not matched to a gene: 8. Germline assignment: CDR1 SGHRS and CDR2 YFSETQ. CDR3 sequence reads: CASSLGTGGGNEAFF. The CDR3, as DNA: TGCGCCAGCAGCCTGGGGACAGGGGGCGGTAATGAAGCTTTCTTT.

V usage is TRBV11-2 and J usage is TRBJ1-1; a weak D match, TRBD1 (5 bases). Deletions cut 1 base from V and 1 base from J, with 10 bases between. CDR3 size: 15 residues. Germline loops: CDR1 SGHAT, CDR2 FQNNGV. CDR3 DNA sequence: TGTGCCAGCAGCTTAGTCTCCCAGGGGAACACTGAAGCTTTCTTT. Translation gives CASSLVSQGNTEAFF.

This clone was seen only once. The CDR3 sequence: CASSVDGQGNQETQYF. The CDR3 DNA reads TGTGCCAGCAGCGTAGATGGACAGGGCAACCAAGAGACCCAGTACTTC. V and J are TRBV9 and TRBJ2-5; 8 bases are a match to TRBD1. V lost 0 bases to trimming and J lost 0 bases; unmatched junction nucleotides: 4. Germline V CDR1 and CDR2: SGDLS, YYNGEE. This CDR3 has 16 residues.

The chain links TRBV5-1 to TRBJ1-1, with 10 bases matching TRBD1. The CDR3 length is 14 residues. Germline V gives CDR1 SGHRS, CDR2 YFSETQ. V lost 2 bases, J lost 10 bases, and 8 bases stayed unmatched. The CDR3 sequence is CASSLGQGVVGAFF. The DNA for the CDR3 is TGCGCCAGCAGCTTAGGACAGGGGGTCGTCGGAGCTTTCTTT.

The count of this clone is one. This chain joins TRBV14 and TRBJ2-3; a possible D gene is TRBD1 (5 bases). Between the trimmed V and J ends, which lost 0 bases and 0 bases, there was a span of 13 bases. Germline V CDR1 and CDR2: SGHDN, FVKESK. The CDR3 consists of 17 residues. The chain's CDR3 is CASSQDRGFASTDTQYF. CDR3 nucleotide sequence: TGTGCCAGCAGCCAAGATAGGGGCTTCGCTAGCACAGATACGCAGTATTTT.